This T cell receptor beta chain was recovered during a study of beta chain features in type 1 diabetes. Isolation of CD4+ naive, central memory, regulatory and stem cell-like memory cells was achieved by sorting via CD45RO/CCR7/CD25/CD127/CD95/CD27. CDR1 and CDR2 from the germline V gene are MNHEY and SVGAGI. Trimming at V came to 5 bases and at J to 5 bases, leaving 6 bases not matched to a gene. There are 13 residues in the CDR3. The study's findings and limits: Type 1 diabetes patients had moderately but significantly shorter TCRB CDR3s in all four CD4+ subsets. Patients with type 1 diabetes carried fewer insertions and had more deletions at their VDJ junctions.

The sample holds a few counts of this clone. Antigen specificity is unknown. Expressed TCRB transcripts were sequenced, since all the RNA that had been isolated was reverse transcribed. The method was immunoSEQ multiplex PCR; TCRdb's version includes in-frame clones alone and lacks a portion of them. The sample includes about 160,000 clones, roughly 8% of them seen just once. This rearrangement joins TRBV6-5 to TRBJ2-7; 7 bases are shared with TRBD2. This clonotype was obtained from a woman aged 18-29 years with type 1 diabetes. Sequencing was carried out using central memory CD4+ T cells from blood. The DNA for the CDR3 is TGTGCCAGCAGTCTAACTAGCGCGGACGAGCAGTACTTC. It is translated as CASSLTSADEQYF.